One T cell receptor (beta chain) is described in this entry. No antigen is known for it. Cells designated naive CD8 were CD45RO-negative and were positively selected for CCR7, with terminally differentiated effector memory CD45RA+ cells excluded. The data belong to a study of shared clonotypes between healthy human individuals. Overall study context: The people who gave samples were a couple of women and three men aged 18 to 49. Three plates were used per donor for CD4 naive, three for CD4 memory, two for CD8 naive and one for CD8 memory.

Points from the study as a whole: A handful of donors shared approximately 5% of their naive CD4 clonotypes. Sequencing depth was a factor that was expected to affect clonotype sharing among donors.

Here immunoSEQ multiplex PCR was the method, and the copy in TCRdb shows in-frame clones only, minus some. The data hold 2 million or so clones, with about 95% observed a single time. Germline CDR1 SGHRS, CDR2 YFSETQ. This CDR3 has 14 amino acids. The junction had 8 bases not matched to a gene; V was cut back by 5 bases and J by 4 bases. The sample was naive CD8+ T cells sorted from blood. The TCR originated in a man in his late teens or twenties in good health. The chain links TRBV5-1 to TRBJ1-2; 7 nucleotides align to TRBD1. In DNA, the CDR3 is TGCGCCAGCAGTTCCACAGGGGCCTCCTATGGCTACACCTTC. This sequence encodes CASSSTGASYGYTF.